The 28 T cell receptor beta chains below come from one sample, sequenced in a study of cytomegalovirus exposure and HLA in healthy donors. Primers for the PCR totalled 60 Vbeta and 13 Jbeta. Using immunoSEQ multiplex PCR, the repertoire was profiled, and TCRdb retains in-frame clones only, with some absent. The table has 200,000 or so clones, about 70% seen once. Sequencing was carried out using PBMCs. These receptors came from a man in his forties in good health and CMV-seropositive.

This clone has only a few counts. The chain employs TRBV28 and TRBJ1-2; a possible D gene is TRBD1 (6 bases). The V end was cut by 6 bases, the J end by 8 bases, with 16 bases between. The CDR3 totals 13 residues. Germline CDR1 is MDHEN and CDR2 is SYDVKM. This CDR3 reads CASRYGGGKGYTF. DNA of the CDR3: TGTGCCAGCAGATACGGGGGGGGCAAAGGCTACACCTTC.

The chain is built from TRBV4-1 and TRBJ1-2; D gene ambiguous. Germline loops: CDR1 MGHRA, CDR2 YSYEKL. The CDR3 has 14 amino acids. Trimming took 2 bases from V and 3 from J, leaving 10 bases between them. Here the CDR3 DNA reads TGCGCCAGCAGCCAAATCCGAGGTGACTATGGCTACACCTTC. It is translated as CASSQIRGDYGYTF.

The genes are TRBV4-2 and TRBJ2-7; perhaps TRBD1 as D (6 bases). The germline V gene encodes CDR1 LGHNA and CDR2 YNFKEQ. The CDR3 is 14 residues long. The V end lost 1 base, the J end lost 7 bases, and 14 bases lay between the germline ends. The CDR3 here is CASSQAPQQGEQYF. CDR3 sequence (DNA): TGTGCCAGCAGCCAAGCACCACAACAGGGAGAGCAGTACTTC.

This clone was counted only a few times. This sequence joins TRBV6-5 and TRBJ1-1, with a possible D match to TRBD1 (6 bases). Germline V CDR1 and CDR2: MNHEY, SVGAGI. The CDR3 spans 15 residues. V shed 2 bases and J shed 3 bases, with 13 bases lying between them. CDR3 in DNA: TGTGCCAGCAGTTACGTGACGGGGGGCGACACTGAAGCTTTCTTT. Protein sequence: CASSYVTGGDTEAFF.

This rearrangement joins TRBV6-1 to TRBJ2-7; tentative D call: TRBD2 (5 bases). The CDR3 consists of 13 residues. CDR1 is MNHNS, CDR2 SASEGT, per germline. Trimming shortened V by 7 bases and J by 2 bases, and 12 bases separated the two germline ends. The CDR3, as DNA: TGTGCCAGCATCACGGGGAGTCCCTACGAGCAGTACTTC. This translates into CASITGSPYEQYF.

This CDR3 reads CASSIGTGGNTEAFF. The CDR3 DNA follows: TGTGCCAGTAGTATAGGAACAGGGGGGAACACTGAAGCTTTCTTT. V and J are TRBV19 and TRBJ1-1, with TRBD1 identical over 8 bases. The CDR3 has 15 amino acids. The V gene's germline CDR1 is LNHDA and CDR2 SQIVND (reference sequence). V shed 1 base and J 1 base; nucleotides not matched to a gene: 2. The full variable domain, with the rest looked up from reference TRBV19 and TRBJ1-1, is DGGITQSPKYLFRKEGQNVTLSCEQNLNHDAMYWYRQDPGQGLRLIYYSQIVNDFQKGDIAEGYSVSREKKESFPLTVTSAQKNPTAFYLCASSIGTGGNTEAFFGQGTRLTVV.

This clone was seen just once. This chain connects TRBV6-6 to TRBJ1-1; D not certain. CDR3 size: 12 residues. The V gene's germline CDR1 is MNHNY and CDR2 SVGAGI (reference sequence). Trimming stripped 6 bases from V and 1 base from J, with 6 bases between. CDR3 sequence: CASSPGNTEAFF. CDR3 bases: TGTGCCAGCAGCCCCGGGAACACTGAAGCTTTCTTT.

The rearrangement links TRBV4-1 to TRBJ2-6; maybe TRBD1 (5 bases). The CDR3 length is 16 residues. The V and J ends lost 6 bases and 0 bases respectively, with 12 bases between them. Germline loops: CDR1 MGHRA, CDR2 YSYEKL. The CDR3 DNA sequence: TGCGCCAGCAGTGTCAGGGTCAACTCTGGGGCCAACGTCCTGACTTTC. It translates to CASSVRVNSGANVLTF.

This chain uses TRBV5-6 with TRBJ1-1; D call uncertain. Germline CDR1 reads SGHDT; CDR2 reads YYEEEE. CDR3 length: 14 residues. V was clipped by 4 bases and J by 4 bases, with 14 bases between them. Here the CDR3 reads CASSPRGQRTEAFF. The CDR3, as DNA: TGTGCCAGCAGCCCCCGAGGGCAGCGCACTGAAGCTTTCTTT.

The chain employs TRBV6-1 and TRBJ1-4; D unresolved. CDR3 length: 12 amino acids. With 9 bases removed from V and 5 bases from J, the gap between germline ends came to 10 bases. Looked up from germline, CDR1 is MNHNS and CDR2 is SASEGT. In nucleotides, the CDR3 is TGTGCCAGTCAACATCCAAATGAAAAACTGTTTTTT. It encodes CASQHPNEKLFF.

The chain links TRBV5-1 to TRBJ1-2; tentatively, D is TRBD1 (5 bases). The V gene lost 0 bases and the J gene lost 7 bases, with 10 bases spanning the gap. This CDR3 contains 13 residues. Germline CDR1 and CDR2: SGHRS and YFSETQ. CDR3 region: CASSLGEGTGYTF. CDR3 coding DNA: TGCGCCAGCAGCTTGGGGGAGGGGACTGGCTACACCTTC.

This clone was seen a few times. J is TRBJ2-1 and V is TRBV6-4, with TRBD2 matching over 9 bases. Unmatched junction bases numbered 14, after V lost 6 bases and J lost 8 bases. CDR1 is MRHNA, CDR2 SNTAGT, per germline. The CDR3 spans 16 residues. CDR3 in DNA: TGTGCCAGCAGCCCTGGGGGGACTAGCAGTAGGGATGAGCAGTTCTTC. Residues: CASSPGGTSSRDEQFF.

The chain joins TRBV6-6 to TRBJ2-7; maybe TRBD1 (6 bases). With 2 bases removed from V and 3 bases from J, the gap between germline ends came to 11 bases. CDR1 and CDR2 (germline): MNHNY, SVGAGI (reference sequence). The CDR3 consists of 14 residues. The chain's CDR3 is CASSYRGTHYEQYF. In DNA form, the CDR3 reads TGTGCCAGCAGTTACAGGGGGACGCACTACGAGCAGTACTTC.

This CDR3 reads CASSSRTGPDTQYF. The CDR3 bases are TGTGCCAGCAGCTCCCGGACAGGGCCAGATACGCAGTATTTT. This chain uses TRBV7-9 with TRBJ2-3; 8 bases line up with TRBD1. The CDR3 is made up of 14 amino acids. Germline loops: CDR1 SEHNR, CDR2 FQNEAQ (reference sequence). Unmatched junction bases numbered 4, after V lost 4 bases and J lost 4 bases.

This clone has a single count. V is TRBV11-2 and J is TRBJ2-3, with a tentative D call TRBD1 (5 bases). The germline gives CDR1 SGHAT, CDR2 FQNNGV. The CDR3 is made up of 15 amino acids. V lost 5 bases, J lost 1 base, and 13 bases lay in between. CDR3 protein: CASSRSLGRTDTQYF. Here the CDR3 DNA reads TGTGCCAGCAGCCGCAGTCTGGGGCGCACAGATACGCAGTATTTT.

The rearrangement links TRBV2 to TRBJ1-3; D not certain. V was cut by 2 bases and J by 4 bases, with 15 bases left in between. Germline V gene data show CDR1 as SNHLY and CDR2 as FYNNEI. This CDR3 region has 16 residues. The CDR3 here is CASSEIIPARGNTIYF. The CDR3 DNA reads TGTGCCAGCAGTGAAATAATCCCTGCGAGAGGAAACACCATATATTTT.

J is TRBJ1-6 and V is TRBV9; D is unclear. CDR3 length: 13 residues. Germline lookup yields CDR1 SGDLS and CDR2 YYNGEE. V gave up 0 bases and J gave up 5 bases, with 3 bases separating them. In DNA form, the CDR3 reads TGTGCCAGCAGCGTAGTCGATAATTCACCCCTCCACTTT. This gives the protein CASSVVDNSPLHF.

The rearrangement uses TRBV7-2 and TRBJ2-7; 13 bases match TRBD2. CDR1 and CDR2 (germline): SGHTA, FQGNSA. The V segment lost 5 bases and the J segment 2 bases; nucleotides outside the gene matches: 3. CDR3 length: 15 residues. The CDR3, as DNA: TGTGCCAGCAGCCCTGGACTAGCGGGGGCCTACGAGCAGTACTTC. Translating gives CASSPGLAGAYEQYF.

The chain joins TRBV6-9 to TRBJ2-7; D possibly corresponds to TRBD2 (6 bases). This CDR3 is built from 15 residues. Trimming removed 6 bases from V and 3 bases from J, with 18 bases in between. Germline-derived CDR1 and CDR2 are MNHGY and SVAAGI. The CDR3 protein is CASRWTTGTYYEQYF. The CDR3 DNA follows: TGTGCCAGCAGGTGGACTACGGGGACTTACTACGAGCAGTACTTC.

This rearrangement joins TRBV5-1 to TRBJ1-5; D might be TRBD1 (5 bases). V lost 1 base, J lost 0 bases, and 11 bases lay in between. The CDR3 runs 16 residues. Germline loops: CDR1 SGHRS, CDR2 YFSETQ. CDR3 sequence: CASSLLGVDSNQPQHF. CDR3 nucleotide sequence: TGCGCCAGCAGCTTGCTAGGGGTGGATAGCAATCAGCCCCAGCATTTT.

The rearrangement uses TRBV28 and TRBJ1-5; D gene unclear. Between the trimmed V and J ends, which lost 8 bases and 6 bases, there was a span of 17 bases. The V gene's germline CDR1 is MDHEN and CDR2 SYDVKM. CDR3 length: 14 amino acids. The CDR3 is CASSEAPAIQPQHF. CDR3 DNA sequence: TGTGCCAGCTCTGAAGCCCCTGCAATTCAGCCCCAGCATTTT. The full variable domain, completed using reference TRBV28 and TRBJ1-5, is DVKVTQSSRYLVKRTGEKVFLECVQDMDHENMFWYRQDPGLGLRLIYFSYDVKMKEKGDIPEGYSVSREKKERFSLILESASTNQTSMYLCASSEAPAIQPQHFGDGTRLSIL.

CDR3 in DNA: TGTGCCAGCTCACCAGACAGCCGTGAAGCTTTCTTT. This sequence encodes CASSPDSREAFF. The chain is built from TRBV18 and TRBJ1-1; D perhaps matches TRBD1 (5 bases). The CDR3 extends over 12 amino acids. V lost 2 bases to trimming and J lost 7 bases, with 8 bases between them. Germline V gene data show CDR1 as KGHSH and CDR2 as LQKENI.

This clone was counted a single time. This rearrangement joins TRBV5-1 to TRBJ1-2; 7 bases agree with TRBD1. Germline CDR1 reads SGHRS; CDR2 reads YFSETQ. J lost 2 bases, V lost 2 bases, and 3 bases had no gene match. CDR3 length: 14 amino acids. In DNA form, the CDR3 reads TGCGCCAGCAGCTTACAGGGGATAAACTATGGCTACACCTTC. Amino acid sequence: CASSLQGINYGYTF. Using reference TRBV5-1 and TRBJ1-2 for the parts outside the CDR3, the full variable domain is KAGVTQTPRYLIKTRGQQVTLSCSPISGHRSVSWYQQTPGQGLQFLFEYFSETQRNKGNFPGRFSGRQFSNSRSEMNVSTLELGDSALYLCASSLQGINYGYTFGSGTRLTVV.

The chain is built from TRBV7-9 and TRBJ2-2; D unresolved. Germline-derived CDR1 and CDR2 are SEHNR and FQNEAQ (reference sequence). This CDR3 is 12 amino acids long. V was cut by 6 bases and J by 6 bases, with 8 bases left in between. The CDR3: CASRSESGELFF. CDR3 in DNA: TGTGCCAGCAGAAGCGAGTCCGGGGAGCTGTTTTTT.

The J gene is TRBJ2-3, the V gene TRBV19; 9 bases match TRBD1. This CDR3 is built from 16 residues. Germline V CDR1 and CDR2: LNHDA, SQIVND (reference sequence). The junction had 9 bases not matched to a gene; V was cut back by 7 bases and J by 1 base. CDR3 sequence reads: CASTDPGQGGTDTQYF. The CDR3 DNA is TGTGCCAGTACAGACCCGGGACAGGGCGGCACAGATACGCAGTATTTT. Using reference TRBV19 and TRBJ2-3 for the parts outside the CDR3, the full variable domain is DGGITQSPKYLFRKEGQNVTLSCEQNLNHDAMYWYRQDPGQGLRLIYYSQIVNDFQKGDIAEGYSVSREKKESFPLTVTSAQKNPTAFYLCASTDPGQGGTDTQYFGPGTRLTVL.

V gene TRBV4-3 combines with J gene TRBJ2-3, with 10 bases matching TRBD1. CDR3 size: 16 residues. CDR1 and CDR2 (germline): LGHNA, YSLEER. V lost 0 bases and J lost 3; bases outside the gene matches: 3. CDR3 bases: TGCGCCAGCAGCCAAGATACGGGACAGGGGACAGATACGCAGTATTTT. This sequence encodes CASSQDTGQGTDTQYF.

This clone has a handful of counts. The chain uses TRBV5-4 and TRBJ2-7; TRBD2 aligns across 7 bases. Germline CDR1 reads SGHNT; CDR2 reads YYREEE (reference sequence). Trimming took 3 bases from V and 0 from J; bases not matched to a gene: 12. The CDR3 is 17 residues long. CDR3 protein: CASSSQFSGGPSYEQYF. The DNA for the CDR3 is TGTGCCAGCAGCTCGCAATTTTCGGGGGGTCCCTCCTACGAGCAGTACTTC.

This clone was observed a handful of times. The V call is TRBV27, the J call TRBJ1-1; no clear D gene. V dropped 8 bases and J dropped 7 bases, with 20 bases sitting between them. The CDR3 extends over 14 amino acids. The germline V gene has CDR1 MNHEY and CDR2 SMNVEV (reference sequence). The CDR3 nucleotides are TGTGCCAGCTATTCATATTCAGGCAATCTTGAAGCTTTCTTT. This translates into CASYSYSGNLEAFF.